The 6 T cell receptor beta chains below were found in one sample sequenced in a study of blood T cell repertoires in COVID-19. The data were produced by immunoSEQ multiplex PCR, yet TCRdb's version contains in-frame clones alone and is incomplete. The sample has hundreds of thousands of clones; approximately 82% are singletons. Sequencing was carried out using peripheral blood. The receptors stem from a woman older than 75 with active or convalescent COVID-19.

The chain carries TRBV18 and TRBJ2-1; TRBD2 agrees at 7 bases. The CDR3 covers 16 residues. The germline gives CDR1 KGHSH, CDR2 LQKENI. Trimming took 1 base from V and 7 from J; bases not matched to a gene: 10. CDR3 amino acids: CASSPLTSRKLNEQFF. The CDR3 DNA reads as TGTGCCAGCTCACCACTGACTAGCCGTAAGCTAAATGAGCAGTTCTTC. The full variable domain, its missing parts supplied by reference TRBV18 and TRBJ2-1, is NAGVMQNPRHLVRRRGQEARLRCSPMKGHSHVYWYRQLPEEGLKFMVYLQKENIIDESGMPKERFSAEFPKEGPSILRIQQVVRGDSAAYFCASSPLTSRKLNEQFFGPGTRLTVL.

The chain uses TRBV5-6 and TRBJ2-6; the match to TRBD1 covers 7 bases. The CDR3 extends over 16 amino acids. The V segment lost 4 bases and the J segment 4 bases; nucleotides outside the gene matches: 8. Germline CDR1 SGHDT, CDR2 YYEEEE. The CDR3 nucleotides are TGTGCCAGCAGCCTAGACAGGGTTTCAGGGGCCAACGTCCTGACTTTC. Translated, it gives CASSLDRVSGANVLTF.

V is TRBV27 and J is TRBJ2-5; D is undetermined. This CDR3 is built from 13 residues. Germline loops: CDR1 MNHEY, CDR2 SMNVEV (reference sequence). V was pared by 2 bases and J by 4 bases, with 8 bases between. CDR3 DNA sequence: TGTGCCAGCAGTTTAGTTCTTTCAGAGACCCAGTACTTC. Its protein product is CASSLVLSETQYF.

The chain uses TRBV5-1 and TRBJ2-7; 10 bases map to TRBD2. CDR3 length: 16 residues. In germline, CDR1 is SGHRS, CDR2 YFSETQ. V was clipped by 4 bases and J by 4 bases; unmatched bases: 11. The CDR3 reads CASSPVLAGVTYEQYF. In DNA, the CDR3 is TGCGCCAGCAGCCCAGTTCTAGCGGGAGTAACGTACGAGCAGTACTTC.

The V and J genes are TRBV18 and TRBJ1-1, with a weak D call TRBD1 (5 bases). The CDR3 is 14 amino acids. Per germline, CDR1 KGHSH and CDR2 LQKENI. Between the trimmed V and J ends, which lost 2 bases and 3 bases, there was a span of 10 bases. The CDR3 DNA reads TGTGCCAGCTCACCAGTGGGGGGGGACACTGAAGCTTTCTTT. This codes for CASSPVGGDTEAFF.

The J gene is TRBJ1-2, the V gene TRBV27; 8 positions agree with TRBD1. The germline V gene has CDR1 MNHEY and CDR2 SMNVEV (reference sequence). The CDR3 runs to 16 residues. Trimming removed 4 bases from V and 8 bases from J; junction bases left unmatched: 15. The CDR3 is CASSSIRGRGDGGYTF. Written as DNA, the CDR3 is TGTGCCAGCAGTTCTATCAGGGGGCGCGGGGACGGGGGCTACACCTTC.